This T cell receptor beta chain was profiled in a study of identifying expanded T cells in peripheral blood. Overall study results and limits: Differentially abundant clones: around 1.1 between replicates, 15 to 17 at around 15 days, over 18 at four. Clone count variance between two-week samples rose with total template count.

In the case of this clone: Its antigen is as yet unknown.

Healthy donors had no documented immune events, such as infections, while sampled. The protocol was immunoSEQ multiplex PCR, while the TCRdb copy is restricted to in-frame clones and leaves out a portion. Of around 75,000 clones detected, roughly 90% appear once; the ten largest clones hold roughly 3.5%. The sample was blood. This clonotype was sampled from a person aged 18 to 70 in good health.

The CDR3 DNA reads as TGTGCCAGTAGGTCAAGAGGGACCGGGGAGCTGTTTTTT. Its translation is CASRSRGTGELFF. The rearrangement links TRBV19 to TRBJ2-2, with D maybe TRBD2 (5 bases). Trimming took off 6 bases at V and 5 bases at J, with 10 bases between the two ends. Germline CDR1 is LNHDA and CDR2 is SQIVND (reference sequence). The CDR3 has 13 amino acids.